The present entry profiles one T cell receptor (beta chain) with its context. One end of the junction does not line up with germline, which may come from a read error. This CDR3 contains 15 residues. Germline assignment: CDR1 LNHDA and CDR2 SQIVND (reference sequence). The data derive from a study of blood T cell repertoires in COVID-19. Study as a whole: Some COVID-19 samples were acute and others convalescent; all came from the United States, Italy and Spain. Sources were T cells, B-cell-depleted T cells, or PBMCs; the material itself was cDNA or gDNA.

Per the original data handling: Researchers report that nucleated cell counts were estimated from reference gene primer amplification. Data came from immunoSEQ multiplex PCR; TCRdb stores just in-frame clones and leaves some out. V and J calls plus clone size are reproduced from that table; the DNA served to infer D and trimming. This table has 110,000 to 150,000 clones, 86% appearing once. The sample comprised peripheral blood. The V call is TRBV19, the J call TRBJ1-6; 7 nucleotides agree with TRBD1. This clonotype originated in a woman aged 55-69 years with acute or convalescent COVID-19. This CDR3 is CASRIEGAYNSPLHF. The CDR3 coding sequence is TGTGCCAGTAGAATAGAGGGGGCGTACAATTCACCCCTCCACTTT.